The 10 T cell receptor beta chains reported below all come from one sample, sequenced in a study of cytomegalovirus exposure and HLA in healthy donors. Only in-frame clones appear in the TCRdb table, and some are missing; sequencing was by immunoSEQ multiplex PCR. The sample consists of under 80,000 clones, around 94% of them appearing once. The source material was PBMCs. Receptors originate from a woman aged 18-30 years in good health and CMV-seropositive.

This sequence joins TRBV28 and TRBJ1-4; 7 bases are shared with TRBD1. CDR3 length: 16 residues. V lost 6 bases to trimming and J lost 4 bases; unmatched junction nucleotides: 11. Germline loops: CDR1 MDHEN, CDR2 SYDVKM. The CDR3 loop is CASRGSRGPGNEKLFF. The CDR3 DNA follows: TGTGCCAGCAGGGGCTCGAGGGGGCCTGGTAATGAAAAACTGTTTTTT. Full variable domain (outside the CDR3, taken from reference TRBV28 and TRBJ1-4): DVKVTQSSRYLVKRTGEKVFLECVQDMDHENMFWYRQDPGLGLRLIYFSYDVKMKEKGDIPEGYSVSREKKERFSLILESASTNQTSMYLCASRGSRGPGNEKLFFGSGTQLSVL.

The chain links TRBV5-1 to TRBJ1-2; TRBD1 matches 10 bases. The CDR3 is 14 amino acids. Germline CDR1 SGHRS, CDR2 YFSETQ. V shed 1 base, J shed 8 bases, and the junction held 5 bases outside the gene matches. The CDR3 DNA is TGCGCCAGCAGCTTGCGAGGACAGGGGGGGGGCTACACCTTC. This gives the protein CASSLRGQGGGYTF.

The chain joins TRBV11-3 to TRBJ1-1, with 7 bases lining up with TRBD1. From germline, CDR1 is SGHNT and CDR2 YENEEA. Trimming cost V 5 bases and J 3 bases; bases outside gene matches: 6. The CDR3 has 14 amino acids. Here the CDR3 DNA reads TGTGCCAGCAGCCAGACAGGGTACTACACTGAAGCTTTCTTT. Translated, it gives CASSQTGYYTEAFF.

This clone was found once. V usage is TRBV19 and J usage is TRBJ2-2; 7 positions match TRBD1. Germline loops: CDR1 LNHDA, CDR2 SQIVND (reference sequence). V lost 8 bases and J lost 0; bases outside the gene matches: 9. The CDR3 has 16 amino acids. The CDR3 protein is CASRQGTWSNTGELFF. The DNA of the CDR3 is TGTGCCAGTCGACAGGGTACTTGGTCGAACACCGGGGAGCTGTTTTTT.

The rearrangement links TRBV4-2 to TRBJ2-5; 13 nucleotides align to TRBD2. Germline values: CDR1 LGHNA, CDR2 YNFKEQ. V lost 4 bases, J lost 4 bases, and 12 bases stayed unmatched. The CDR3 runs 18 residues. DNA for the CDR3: TGTGCCAGCAGCCGCCGGACTAGCGGGGGAGGGGTTTCAGAGACCCAGTACTTC. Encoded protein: CASSRRTSGGGVSETQYF.

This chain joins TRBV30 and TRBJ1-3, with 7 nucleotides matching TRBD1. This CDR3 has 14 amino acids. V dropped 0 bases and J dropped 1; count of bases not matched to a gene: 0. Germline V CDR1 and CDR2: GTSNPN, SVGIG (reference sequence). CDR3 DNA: TGTGCCTGGAGTGTGGGACAGTCTGGAAACACCATATATTTT. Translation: CAWSVGQSGNTIYF.

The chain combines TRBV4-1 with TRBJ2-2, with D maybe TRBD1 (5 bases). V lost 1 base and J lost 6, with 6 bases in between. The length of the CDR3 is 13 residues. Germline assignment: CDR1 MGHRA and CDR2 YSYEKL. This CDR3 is CASSQGGPGELFF. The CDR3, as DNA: TGCGCCAGCAGCCAAGGGGGCCCCGGGGAGCTGTTTTTT.

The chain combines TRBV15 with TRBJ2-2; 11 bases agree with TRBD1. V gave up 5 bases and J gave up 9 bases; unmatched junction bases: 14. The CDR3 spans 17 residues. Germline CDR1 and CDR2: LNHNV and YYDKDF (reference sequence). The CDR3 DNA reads TGTGCCACCAGCCCACAAGGGACAGGGGGTCTTAGGAGGGAGCTGTTTTTT. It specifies CATSPQGTGGLRRELFF.

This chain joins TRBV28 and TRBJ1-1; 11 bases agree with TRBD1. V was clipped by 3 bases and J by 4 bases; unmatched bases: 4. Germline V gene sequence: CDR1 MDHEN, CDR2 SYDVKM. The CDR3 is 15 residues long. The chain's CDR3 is CASSLGTGGSTEAFF. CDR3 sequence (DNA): TGTGCCAGCAGTTTGGGGACAGGGGGAAGCACTGAAGCTTTCTTT.

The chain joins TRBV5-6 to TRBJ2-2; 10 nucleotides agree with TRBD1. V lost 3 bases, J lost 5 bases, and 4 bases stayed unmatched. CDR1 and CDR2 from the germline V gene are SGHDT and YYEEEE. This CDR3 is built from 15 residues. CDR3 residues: CASSWDRGRTGELFF. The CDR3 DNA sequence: TGTGCCAGCAGCTGGGACAGGGGCCGGACCGGGGAGCTGTTTTTT. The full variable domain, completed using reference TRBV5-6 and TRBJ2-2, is DAGVTQSPTHLIKTRGQQVTLRCSPKSGHDTVSWYQQALGQGPQFIFQYYEEEERQRGNFPDRFSGHQFPNYSSELNVNALLLGDSALYLCASSWDRGRTGELFFGEGSRLTVL.